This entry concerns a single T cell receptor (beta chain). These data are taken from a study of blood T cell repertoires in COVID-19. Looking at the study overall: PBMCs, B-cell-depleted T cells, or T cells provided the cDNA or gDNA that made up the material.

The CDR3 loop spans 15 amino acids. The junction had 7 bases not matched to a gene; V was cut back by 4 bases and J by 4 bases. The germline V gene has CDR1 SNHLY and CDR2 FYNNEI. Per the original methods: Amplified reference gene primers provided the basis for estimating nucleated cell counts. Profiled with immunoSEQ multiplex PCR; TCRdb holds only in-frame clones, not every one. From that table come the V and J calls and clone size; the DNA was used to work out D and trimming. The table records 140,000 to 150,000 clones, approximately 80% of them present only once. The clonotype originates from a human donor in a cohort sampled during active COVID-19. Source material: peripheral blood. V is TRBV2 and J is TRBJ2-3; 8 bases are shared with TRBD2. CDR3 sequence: CASSARAGVSDTQYF. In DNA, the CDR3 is TGTGCCAGCAGTGCGCGAGCGGGGGTCTCAGATACGCAGTATTTT.